The 5 T cell receptor beta chains below all came from one sample that was sequenced in a study of CD8+ T cells in alopecia areata. Described treatment: oral pan-JAK inhibitor, 5-10 mg twice daily. Extraction of RNA preceded its reverse transcription into cDNA, which served as the sequencing template. Sequencing was performed with immunoSEQ multiplex PCR; in TCRdb, only in-frame clones are kept and a portion is missing. Altogether 160,000 or so clones are present, approximately 52% being singletons, with the ten largest covering approximately 16%. The material sequenced was CD4+ T cells sorted from blood, taken at approximately week 60, from a patient treated with tofacitinib. These receptor sequences come from a human donor with alopecia areata.

This chain joins TRBV13 and TRBJ2-3, with 8 positions matching TRBD2. The junction had 8 bases not matched to a gene; V was cut back by 1 base and J by 2 bases. The germline CDR1 and CDR2 sequences are PRHDT and FYEKMQ (reference sequence). The CDR3 contains 17 residues. The CDR3 reads CASSLVGLEGDTDTQYF. The CDR3 nucleotides are TGTGCCAGCAGCTTAGTGGGACTAGAAGGGGACACAGATACGCAGTATTTT.

The V gene is TRBV29-1, the J gene TRBJ1-5; D might be TRBD1 (6 bases). This CDR3 has 14 amino acids. CDR1 and CDR2 from the germline V gene are SQVTM and ANQGSEA. The germline V and J ends were trimmed by 7 bases and 3 bases, with 16 bases remaining between them. The CDR3 coding sequence is TGCAGCGCCGGGTCAGGGGACCACAATCAGCCCCAGCATTTT. It encodes CSAGSGDHNQPQHF.

This clone was counted a few times. The V and J genes are TRBV4-1 and TRBJ2-7; D is unclear. Per germline, CDR1 MGHRA and CDR2 YSYEKL. The CDR3 totals 16 residues. The V and J ends lost 0 bases and 3 bases respectively, with 15 bases between them. The CDR3 loop is CASSQEFREAFYEQYF. DNA of the CDR3: TGCGCCAGCAGCCAAGAGTTCCGTGAAGCTTTCTACGAGCAGTACTTC.

The chain links TRBV29-1 to TRBJ1-1; D is undetermined. V dropped 1 base and J dropped 3 bases, with 18 bases sitting between them. CDR1 and CDR2 (germline): SQVTM, ANQGSEA. This CDR3 comprises 16 residues. CDR3 DNA: TGCAGCGTTGAAGTCCCAAGGCGGGGAAGGGACACTGAAGCTTTCTTT. This gives the protein CSVEVPRRGRDTEAFF.

The chain employs TRBV15 and TRBJ2-5; 7 nucleotides line up with TRBD1. Germline-derived CDR1 and CDR2 are LNHNV and YYDKDF (reference sequence). The junction had 5 bases not matched to a gene; V was cut back by 3 bases and J by 4 bases. The CDR3 extends over 14 amino acids. The CDR3 DNA is TGTGCCACCAGCAGTGGGGGACAGACAGAGACCCAGTACTTC. Encoded protein: CATSSGGQTETQYF.